The text below deals with one TCR beta chain. Its specificity is unknown. The data are from a study of T-cell reconstitution after alpha-beta-depleted transplantation in children. Study-wide findings and caveats: Several hundred graft clones that had expanded were reportedly the source of alpha-beta T cells about two months after transplant. Fresh T-cell production supplied most of the T-cell counts and diversity seen one year after transplant.

In germline, CDR1 is SGHAT, CDR2 FQDESV (reference sequence). The CDR3 sequence is 14 residues long. Unmatched junction bases numbered 7, after V lost 4 bases and J lost 7 bases. A TCRbeta library incorporating unique molecular identifiers was prepared. Each CDR3 protein gets one entry after TCRdb re-called the PCR reads with MiXCR. Of about 160,000 distinct CDR3 sequences listed, 11% are singletons. The TCR sequence derives from a boy younger than 10 with acute myeloid leukemia, due to receive a stem cell transplant. This sequence joins TRBV11-1 and TRBJ1-5, with 7 bases fitting TRBD1. This specimen consisted of PBMCs, obtained before TCRalphabeta/CD19-depleted stem cell transplant. The CDR3 is CASSSTGVGQPQHF. CDR3 sequence (DNA): TGTGCCAGCAGCTCTACAGGGGTTGGACAGCCCCAGCATTTT.